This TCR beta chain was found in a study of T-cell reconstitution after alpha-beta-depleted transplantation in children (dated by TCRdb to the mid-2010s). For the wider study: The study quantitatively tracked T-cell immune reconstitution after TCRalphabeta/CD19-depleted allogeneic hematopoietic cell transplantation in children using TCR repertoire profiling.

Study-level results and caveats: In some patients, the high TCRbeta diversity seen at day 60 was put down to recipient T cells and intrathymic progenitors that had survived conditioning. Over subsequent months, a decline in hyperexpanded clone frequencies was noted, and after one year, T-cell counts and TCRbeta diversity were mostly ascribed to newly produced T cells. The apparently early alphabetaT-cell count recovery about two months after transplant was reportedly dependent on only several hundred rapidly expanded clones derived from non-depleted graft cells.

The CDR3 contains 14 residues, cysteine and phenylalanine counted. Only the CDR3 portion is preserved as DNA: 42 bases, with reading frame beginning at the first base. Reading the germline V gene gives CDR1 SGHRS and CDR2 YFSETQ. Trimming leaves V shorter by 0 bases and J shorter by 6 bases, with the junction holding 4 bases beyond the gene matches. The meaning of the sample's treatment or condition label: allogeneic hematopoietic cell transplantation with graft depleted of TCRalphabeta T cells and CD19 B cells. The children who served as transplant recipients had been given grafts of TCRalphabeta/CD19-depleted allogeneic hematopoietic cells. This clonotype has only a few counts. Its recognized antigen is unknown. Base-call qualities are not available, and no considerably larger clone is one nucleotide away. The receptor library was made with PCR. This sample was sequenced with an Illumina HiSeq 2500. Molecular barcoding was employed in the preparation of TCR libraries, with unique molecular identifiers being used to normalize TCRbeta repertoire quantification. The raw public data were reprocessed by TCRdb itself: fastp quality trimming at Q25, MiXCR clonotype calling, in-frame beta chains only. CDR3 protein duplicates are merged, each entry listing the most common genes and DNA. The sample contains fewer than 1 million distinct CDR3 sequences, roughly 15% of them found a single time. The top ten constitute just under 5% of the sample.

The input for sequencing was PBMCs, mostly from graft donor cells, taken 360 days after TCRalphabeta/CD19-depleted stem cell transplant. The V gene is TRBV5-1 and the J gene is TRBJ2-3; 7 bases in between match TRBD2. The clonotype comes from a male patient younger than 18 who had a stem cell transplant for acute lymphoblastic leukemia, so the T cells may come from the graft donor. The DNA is TGCGCCAGCAGCTTGGCCAGCGGGAAGGATACGCAGTATTTT. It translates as CASSLASGKDTQYF.